Described below is a single T cell receptor beta chain sequence and its context. Data came from immunoSEQ multiplex PCR; TCRdb stores just in-frame clones and leaves some out. The sample includes approximately 200,000 clones, roughly 82% of them seen just once. Deletions cut 4 bases from V and 1 base from J, with 12 bases between. The CDR3 sequence is 15 residues long. CDR1 is KGHDR, CDR2 SFDVKD, per germline. This sample is drawn from a study of blood T cell repertoires in COVID-19. Overall study: Donors in the United States, Italy and Spain gave samples during acute or convalescent COVID-19. T cells, B-cell-depleted T cells, or PBMCs supplied cDNA or gDNA.

Enrolled through a virtual design, the participants were between roughly 18 and 100 years of age and came from around 25 US areas. Assignment of participants to cohorts was predicated upon participant-reported clinical history. The chain couples TRBV24-1 to TRBJ2-5; D is perhaps TRBD1 (5 bases). The sequence was obtained from a man aged 40-50 years who had recovered from COVID-19. The sample was PBMCs or T cells enriched from blood (not recorded which). CDR3 sequence reads: CATSDITGFQETQYF. The CDR3 region has the DNA TGTGCCACCAGTGACATCACAGGATTCCAAGAGACCCAGTACTTC.